The 20 T cell receptor beta chains in this list originate from one sample, sequenced in a study of cytomegalovirus exposure and HLA in healthy donors. It was with 60 Vbeta and 13 Jbeta primers that the PCR ran. Some clones are missing from TCRdb's copy, which holds only in-frame ones; the method was immunoSEQ multiplex PCR. Of fewer than 150,000 clones listed, approximately 71% are singletons. Sequences were obtained from PBMCs. The receptors were gathered from a woman aged 45-65 years in good health and CMV-seronegative.

This sequence joins TRBV7-9 and TRBJ1-1; no definite D call. Germline V lookup: CDR1 SEHNR, CDR2 FQNEAQ (reference sequence). The CDR3 is 13 amino acids. The V end lost 5 bases, the J end lost 1 base, and 8 bases lay between the germline ends. This chain's CDR3 is CASSPLGNTEAFF. CDR3 in DNA: TGTGCCAGCAGCCCACTTGGGAACACTGAAGCTTTCTTT.

The gene calls are TRBV7-9 and TRBJ2-3; 10 bases align to TRBD1. Trimming took 4 bases from V and 3 from J; bases not matched to a gene: 7. Germline assignment: CDR1 SEHNR and CDR2 FQNEAQ (reference sequence). CDR3 length equals 16 residues. The CDR3 region has the DNA TGTGCCAGCAGCTCAGCCAGACAGGGGGCGACAGATACGCAGTATTTT. Encoded protein: CASSSARQGATDTQYF.

This sequence joins TRBV27 and TRBJ1-6, with a possible D match to TRBD1 (6 bases). Trimming removed 2 bases at V and 6 bases at J, with 14 bases between. From germline, CDR1 is MNHEY and CDR2 SMNVEV (reference sequence). The CDR3 contains 16 residues. The CDR3 sequence: CASSLIPGASNSPLHF. The CDR3 DNA is TGTGCCAGCAGTTTAATTCCAGGGGCCAGTAATTCACCCCTCCACTTT.

This clone was picked up one time. The chain links TRBV13 to TRBJ2-1, with 12 bases identical to TRBD2. The germline V gene has CDR1 PRHDT and CDR2 FYEKMQ (reference sequence). The CDR3 length is 18 residues. The V segment lost 2 bases and the J segment 6 bases; nucleotides outside the gene matches: 11. The CDR3 spells CASSLSPSLAGGSNEQFF. CDR3 sequence (DNA): TGTGCCAGCAGCTTATCCCCCTCCCTAGCGGGGGGGAGCAATGAGCAGTTCTTC.

The rearrangement uses TRBV2 and TRBJ1-2, with D perhaps TRBD1 (6 bases). V dropped 6 bases and J dropped 7 bases, with 12 bases sitting between them. CDR3 length: 12 amino acids. Germline CDR1 and CDR2: SNHLY and FYNNEI. This chain's CDR3 is CASRSIGGGYTF. The CDR3 coding sequence is TGTGCCAGCAGGAGTATAGGGGGTGGCTACACCTTC.

The CDR3 loop is CASRGTENGYTF. The CDR3 bases are TGTGCCAGCCGCGGGACAGAGAATGGCTACACCTTC. V is TRBV5-6 and J is TRBJ1-2; 7 bases are shared with TRBD1. The length of the CDR3 is 12 residues. The V gene end was trimmed by 7 bases and the J gene end by 6 bases; junction bases not matched to a gene: 6. Germline V lookup: CDR1 SGHDT, CDR2 YYEEEE.

V gene TRBV19 combines with J gene TRBJ2-6; 8 bases map to TRBD1. The CDR3 is made up of 15 amino acids. Per germline, CDR1 LNHDA and CDR2 SQIVND (reference sequence). J gave up 2 bases and V 4 bases, and 1 base lay outside the gene matches. CDR3 region: CASSRQGTGANVLTF. CDR3 DNA: TGTGCCAGTAGTAGACAGGGGACTGGGGCCAACGTCCTGACTTTC.

The chain is built from TRBV5-1 and TRBJ2-5; no clear D gene. The end of the DNA fits TRBJ2-7 better, so the J call may be wrong. This CDR3 region has 14 residues. Germline V lookup: CDR1 SGHRS, CDR2 YFSETQ. The CDR3 reads CASSSGPDTYEQYF. Here the CDR3 DNA reads TGCGCCAGCAGTAGTGGGCCAGATACCTACGAGCAGTACTTC.

The V and J genes are TRBV19 and TRBJ1-1; 9 bases match TRBD1. The ends lost 8 bases at V and 6 bases at J; junction bases unmatched: 7. This CDR3 has 13 residues. Germline V gene lookup returns CDR1 LNHDA and CDR2 SQIVND (reference sequence). The CDR3 bases are TGTGCCAGTGGATTACAGGGGGCGGCTGAAGCTTTCTTT. Residues: CASGLQGAAEAFF.

The rearrangement joins TRBV19 to TRBJ2-2, with D tentatively TRBD1 (6 bases). This CDR3 region has 15 residues. Trimming took off 3 bases at V and 4 bases at J, with 12 bases between the two ends. Germline loops: CDR1 LNHDA, CDR2 SQIVND (reference sequence). CDR3 coding DNA: TGTGCCAGTAGTATCACCCCACAGGGCACCGGGGAGCTGTTTTTT. Protein: CASSITPQGTGELFF.

The chain couples TRBV6-1 to TRBJ2-1, with 7 bases identical to TRBD1. Germline trimming cut 2 bases from V and 5 bases from J; bases unmatched to any gene: 3. The CDR3 spans 14 residues. CDR1 is MNHNS and CDR2 is SASEGT in the germline V gene. The CDR3 coding sequence is TGTGCCAGCAGTGAACAGGGGGTCCACAATGAGCAGTTCTTC. Protein: CASSEQGVHNEQFF.

The chain links TRBV29-1 to TRBJ1-1; the D is unclear. The CDR3 loop spans 12 amino acids. Per germline, CDR1 SQVTM and CDR2 ANQGSEA. V was cut by 3 bases and J by 1 base, with 6 bases left in between. This chain's CDR3 is CSVDPENTEAFF. The CDR3 nucleotides are TGCAGCGTTGATCCAGAGAACACTGAAGCTTTCTTT.

This rearrangement joins TRBV4-2 to TRBJ1-1, with D unresolved. Germline V lookup: CDR1 LGHNA, CDR2 YNFKEQ. This CDR3 spans 12 amino acids. V lost 0 bases and J lost 10, with 9 bases in between. The CDR3 coding sequence is TGTGCCAGCAGCCAAGATAGTGTGGTAGCTTTCTTT. The encoded protein is CASSQDSVVAFF.

The genes are TRBV27 and TRBJ1-6; 8 bases align to TRBD1. CDR1 MNHEY and CDR2 SMNVEV come from the germline V gene (reference sequence). The J segment lost 7 bases and the V segment lost 3 bases, leaving 8 bases of the junction unmatched. This CDR3 has 16 amino acids. Here the CDR3 DNA reads TGTGCCAGCAGTTTTAGAACAGGGGGGGAGAATTCACCCCTCCACTTT. Translating gives CASSFRTGGENSPLHF.

This chain's CDR3 is CASSLGTSGANVLTF. CDR3 bases: TGTGCCAGCAGCCTCGGGACATCTGGGGCCAACGTCCTGACTTTC. The chain joins TRBV5-4 to TRBJ2-6; a possible D gene is TRBD1 (6 bases). The V end lost 4 bases, the J end lost 1 base, and 9 bases lay between the germline ends. The germline V gene encodes CDR1 SGHNT and CDR2 YYREEE (reference sequence). This CDR3 has 15 residues.

In its sample, this clone was seen many times. The genes are TRBV10-3 and TRBJ1-1, with 8 bases aligning to TRBD1. This CDR3 has 13 amino acids. Germline lookup yields CDR1 ENHRY and CDR2 SYGVKD. V shed 4 bases, J shed 4 bases, and the junction held 2 bases outside the gene matches. CDR3 DNA: TGTGCCATCAGTGGACAGGGGCGCACTGAAGCTTTCTTT. Translation: CAISGQGRTEAFF.

The gene calls are TRBV6-5 and TRBJ1-6, with D unresolved. CDR3 length equals 11 residues. Germline CDR1 reads MNHEY; CDR2 reads SVGAGI. The ends were cut back, 11 bases at V and 5 bases at J, with 7 bases in the middle. For the CDR3, the DNA is TGTGCCTCCGGTAATAATTCACCCCTCCACTTT. Protein product: CASGNNSPLHF.

The rearrangement links TRBV19 to TRBJ2-2; D perhaps matches TRBD1 (5 bases). Germline CDR1 and CDR2: LNHDA and SQIVND (reference sequence). The germline V and J ends were trimmed by 4 bases and 6 bases, with 9 bases remaining between them. The CDR3 is made up of 13 amino acids. Written as DNA, the CDR3 is TGTGCCAGTAGTACCGGACACCCCGGGGAGCTGTTTTTT. Its translation is CASSTGHPGELFF.

The chain is built from TRBV18 and TRBJ2-7; no definite D call. V lost 4 bases, J lost 6 bases, and 7 bases lay in between. This CDR3 has 11 residues. Germline CDR1 reads KGHSH; CDR2 reads LQKENI. For the CDR3, the DNA is TGTGCCAGCTCACAACTCGGCGAGCAGTACTTC. Its translation is CASSQLGEQYF.

This clone has just a few counts. The rearrangement uses TRBV30 and TRBJ1-3; the D gene is possibly TRBD1 (5 bases). V lost 3 bases to trimming and J lost 0 bases, with 9 bases between them. The CDR3 contains 14 residues. Germline CDR1 and CDR2: GTSNPN and SVGIG (reference sequence). The CDR3, as DNA: TGTGCCTGGAGCCAGGGCTACTCTGGAAACACCATATATTTT. Protein: CAWSQGYSGNTIYF.